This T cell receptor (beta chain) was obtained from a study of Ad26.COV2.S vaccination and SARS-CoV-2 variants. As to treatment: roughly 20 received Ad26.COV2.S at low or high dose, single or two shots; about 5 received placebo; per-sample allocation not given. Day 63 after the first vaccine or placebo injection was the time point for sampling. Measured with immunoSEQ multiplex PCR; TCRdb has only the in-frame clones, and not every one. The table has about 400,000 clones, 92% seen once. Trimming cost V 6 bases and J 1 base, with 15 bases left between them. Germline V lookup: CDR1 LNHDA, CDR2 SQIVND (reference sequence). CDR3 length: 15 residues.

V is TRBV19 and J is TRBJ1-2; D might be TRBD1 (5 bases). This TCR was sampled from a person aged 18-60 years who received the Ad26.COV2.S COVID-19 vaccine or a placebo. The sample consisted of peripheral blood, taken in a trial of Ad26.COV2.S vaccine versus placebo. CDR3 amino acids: CASRSQENLNYGYTF. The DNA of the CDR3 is TGTGCCAGTAGATCACAGGAGAACCTTAACTATGGCTACACCTTC.